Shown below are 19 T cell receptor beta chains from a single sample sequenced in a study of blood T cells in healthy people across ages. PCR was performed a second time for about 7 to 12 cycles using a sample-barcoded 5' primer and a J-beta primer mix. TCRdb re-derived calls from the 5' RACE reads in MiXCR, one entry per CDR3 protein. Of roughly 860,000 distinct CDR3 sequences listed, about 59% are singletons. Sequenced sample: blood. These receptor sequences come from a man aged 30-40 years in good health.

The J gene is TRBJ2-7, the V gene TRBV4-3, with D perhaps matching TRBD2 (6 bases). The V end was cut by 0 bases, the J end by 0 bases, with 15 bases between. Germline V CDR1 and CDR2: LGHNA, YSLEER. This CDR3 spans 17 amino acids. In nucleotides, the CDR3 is TGCGCCAGCAGCCAAGATTCCGGGAGCCGCGTCTCCTACGAGCAGTACTTC. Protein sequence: CASSQDSGSRVSYEQYF.

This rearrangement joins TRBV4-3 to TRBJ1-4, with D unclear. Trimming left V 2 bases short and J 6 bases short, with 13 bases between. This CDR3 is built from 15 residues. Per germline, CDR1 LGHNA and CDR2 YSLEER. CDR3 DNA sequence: TGCGCCAGCAGCCAATCGACAAGCGCCGATGAAAAACTGTTTTTT. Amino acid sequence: CASSQSTSADEKLFF.

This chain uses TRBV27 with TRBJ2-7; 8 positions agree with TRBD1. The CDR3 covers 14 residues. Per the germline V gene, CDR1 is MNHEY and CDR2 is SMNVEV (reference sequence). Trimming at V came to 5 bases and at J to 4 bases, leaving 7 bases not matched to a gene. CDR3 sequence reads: CASSTGTGRYEQYF. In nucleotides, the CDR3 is TGTGCCAGCAGTACTGGGACAGGACGGTACGAGCAGTACTTC.

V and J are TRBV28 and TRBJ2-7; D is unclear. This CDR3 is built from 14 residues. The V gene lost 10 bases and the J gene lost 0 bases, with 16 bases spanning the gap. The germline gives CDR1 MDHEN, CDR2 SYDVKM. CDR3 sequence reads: CATHTRHHSYEQYF. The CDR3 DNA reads TGTGCCACCCATACGCGACATCACTCCTACGAGCAGTACTTC.

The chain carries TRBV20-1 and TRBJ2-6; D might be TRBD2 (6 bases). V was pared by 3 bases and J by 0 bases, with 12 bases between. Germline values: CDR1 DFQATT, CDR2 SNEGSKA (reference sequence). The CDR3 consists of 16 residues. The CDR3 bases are TGCAGTGCTAGGGGACTGGCTTTCTCTGGGGCCAACGTCCTGACTTTC. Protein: CSARGLAFSGANVLTF.

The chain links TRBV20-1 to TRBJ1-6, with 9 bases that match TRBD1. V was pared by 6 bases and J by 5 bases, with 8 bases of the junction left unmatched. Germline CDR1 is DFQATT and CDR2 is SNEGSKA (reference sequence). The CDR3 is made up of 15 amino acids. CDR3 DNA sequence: TGCAGTGCACCTCGGACAGGGGAGAATAATTCACCCCTCCACTTT. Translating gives CSAPRTGENNSPLHF.

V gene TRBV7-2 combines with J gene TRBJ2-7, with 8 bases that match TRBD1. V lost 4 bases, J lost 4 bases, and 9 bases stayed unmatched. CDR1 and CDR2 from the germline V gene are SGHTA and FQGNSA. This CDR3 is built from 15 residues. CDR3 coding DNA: TGTGCCAGCAGCTCTGATCGGGACAGGACGTACGAGCAGTACTTC. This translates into CASSSDRDRTYEQYF.

CDR3 DNA: TGTGCCAGCACTCGGTGGGGGACGGACACCTACGAGCAGTACTTC. The encoded protein is CASTRWGTDTYEQYF. V and J are TRBV6-2 or TRBV6-3 and TRBJ2-7, with D tentatively TRBD1 or TRBD2 (5 bases each). Trimming took 7 bases from V and 2 from J, leaving 18 bases between them. The CDR3 is made up of 15 amino acids. Germline loops: CDR1 MNHEY, CDR2 SVGEGT.

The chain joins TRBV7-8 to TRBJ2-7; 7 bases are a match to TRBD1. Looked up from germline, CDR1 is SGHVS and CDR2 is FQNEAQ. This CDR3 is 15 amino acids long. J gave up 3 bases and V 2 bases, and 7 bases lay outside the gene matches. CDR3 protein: CASSLTGQRFYEQYF. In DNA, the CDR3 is TGTGCCAGCAGCTTAACGGGACAGAGGTTCTACGAGCAGTACTTC.

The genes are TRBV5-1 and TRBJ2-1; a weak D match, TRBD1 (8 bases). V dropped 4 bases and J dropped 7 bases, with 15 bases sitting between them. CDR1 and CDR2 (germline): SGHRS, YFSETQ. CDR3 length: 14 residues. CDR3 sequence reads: CASSLGQGLNEQFF. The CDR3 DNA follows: TGCGCCAGCAGCCTTGGACAGGGACTAAATGAGCAGTTCTTC.

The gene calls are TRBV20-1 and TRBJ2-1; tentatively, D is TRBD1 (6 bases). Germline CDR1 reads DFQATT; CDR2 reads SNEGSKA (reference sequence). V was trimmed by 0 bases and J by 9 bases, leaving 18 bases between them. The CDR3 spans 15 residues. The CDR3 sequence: CSAREKQDSRGEQFF. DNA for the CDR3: TGCAGTGCTAGAGAGAAACAGGACAGTCGTGGTGAGCAGTTCTTC.

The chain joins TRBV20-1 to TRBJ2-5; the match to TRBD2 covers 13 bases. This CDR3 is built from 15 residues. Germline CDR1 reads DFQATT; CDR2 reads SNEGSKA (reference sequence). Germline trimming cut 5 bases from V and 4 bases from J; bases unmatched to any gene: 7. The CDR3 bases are TGCAGTGCTGACCCGGGACTAGCGGGGTTAGAGACCCAGTACTTC. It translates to CSADPGLAGLETQYF.

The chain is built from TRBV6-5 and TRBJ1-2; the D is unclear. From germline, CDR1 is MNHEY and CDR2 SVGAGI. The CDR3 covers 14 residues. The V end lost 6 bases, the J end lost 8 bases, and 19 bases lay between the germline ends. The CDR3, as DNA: TGTGCCAGCAGCCCCCGGTCGGACCAGTGGGGCTACACCTTC. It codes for CASSPRSDQWGYTF.

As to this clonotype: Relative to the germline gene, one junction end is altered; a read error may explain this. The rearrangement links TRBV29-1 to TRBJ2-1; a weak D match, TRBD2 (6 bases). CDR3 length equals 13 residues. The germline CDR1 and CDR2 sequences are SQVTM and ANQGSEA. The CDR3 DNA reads TGCAGCGTTGACGGGAGCTCCTACAATAAGCAGTTCTTC. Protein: CSVDGSSYNKQFF.

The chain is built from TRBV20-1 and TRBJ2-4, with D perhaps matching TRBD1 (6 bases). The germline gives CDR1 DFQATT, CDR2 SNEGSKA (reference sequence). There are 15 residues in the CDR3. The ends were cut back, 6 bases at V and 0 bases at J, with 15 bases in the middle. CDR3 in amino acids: CSANPGEEAKNIQYF. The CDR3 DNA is TGCAGTGCCAACCCAGGGGAAGAAGCCAAAAACATTCAGTACTTC.

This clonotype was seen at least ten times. DNA of the CDR3: TGTGCCAGCAGATGGACTAGCGCCACAGATACGCAGTATTTT. Translated: CASRWTSATDTQYF. The chain is built from TRBV6-5 and TRBJ2-3; 9 positions agree with TRBD2. The CDR3 is 14 residues long. Germline CDR1 reads MNHEY; CDR2 reads SVGAGI. J was trimmed by 2 bases and V by 6 bases; bases with no gene match: 3.

CDR3 residues: CASSQESSGGTQYF. CDR3 DNA sequence: TGTGCCAGCAGCCAAGAATCGAGCGGAGGGACCCAGTACTTC. The chain links TRBV14 to TRBJ2-5; tentative D call: TRBD2 (5 bases). Trimming cost V 0 bases and J 7 bases, with 12 bases left between them. Per germline, CDR1 SGHDN and CDR2 FVKESK. The CDR3 totals 14 residues.

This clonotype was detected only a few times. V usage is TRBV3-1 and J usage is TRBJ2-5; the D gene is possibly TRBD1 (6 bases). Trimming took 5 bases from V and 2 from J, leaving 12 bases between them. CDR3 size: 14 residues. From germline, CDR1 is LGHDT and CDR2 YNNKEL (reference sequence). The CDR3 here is CASSLPGQQETQYF. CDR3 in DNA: TGTGCCAGCAGCTTACCGGGACAACAAGAGACCCAGTACTTC.

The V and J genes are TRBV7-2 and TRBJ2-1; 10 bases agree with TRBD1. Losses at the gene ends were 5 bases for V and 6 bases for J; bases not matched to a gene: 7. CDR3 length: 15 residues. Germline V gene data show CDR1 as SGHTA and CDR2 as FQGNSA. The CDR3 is CASSGRQGAPNEQFF. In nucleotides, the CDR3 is TGTGCCAGCAGCGGCAGACAGGGGGCACCCAATGAGCAGTTCTTC. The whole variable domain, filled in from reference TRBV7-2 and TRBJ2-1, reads GAGVSQSPSNKVTEKGKDVELRCDPISGHTALYWYRQSLGQGLEFLIYFQGNSAPDKSGLPSDRFSAERTGGSVSTLTIQRTQQEDSAVYLCASSGRQGAPNEQFFGPGTRLTVL.